A selection of T cell receptor beta chains follows, all from one sample in a study of cytomegalovirus exposure and HLA in healthy donors. TCRdb's table, derived via immunoSEQ multiplex PCR, lists solely in-frame clones and lacks some. Found here are 110,000 to 150,000 clones, about 94% of them singletons; the top ten hold over 1.5%. Sample: PBMCs. Every receptor here comes from a man between 18 and 29 years old in good health and CMV-seropositive. Each CDR3 is given with its conserved first and last residue. D genes are given only for firm matches. Clone size, where shown, is once, few, many, or a class for clones that have expanded.

>14|TRBD1|TRBV5-1|TRBJ1-5|.
CASSEGQGNQPQHF
TGCGCCAGCAGCGAAGGACAGGGCAATCAGCCCCAGCATTTT
>14|TRBD2|TRBV25-1|TRBJ2-5|.
CASSEWAGGGTQYF
TGTGCCAGCAGTGAATGGGCCGGCGGGGGGACCCAGTACTTC
>13|.|TRBV30|TRBJ1-5|.
CAWSVLAGVPQHF
TGTGCCTGGAGTGTACTGGCGGGGGTCCCCCAGCATTTT
>13|.|TRBV7-3|TRBJ2-3|.
CASSFQPGDTQYF
TGTGCCAGCAGCTTCCAGCCCGGGGATACGCAGTATTTT
>15|TRBD1|TRBV4-1|TRBJ1-2|.
CASSQLLTGNYGYTF
TGCGCCAGCAGCCAACTCCTGACAGGGAACTATGGCTACACCTTC
>15|TRBD1|TRBV5-1|TRBJ2-5|.
CASSRGQGTQETQYF
TGCGCCAGCAGTCGTGGACAGGGAACCCAAGAGACCCAGTACTTC
>15|TRBD1|TRBV25-1|TRBJ2-1|.
CASSALRGTYNEQFF
TGTGCCAGCAGTGCCCTCAGGGGGACCTACAATGAGCAGTTCTTC
>14|TRBD1|TRBV5-4|TRBJ1-1|once
CASSLADRAAEAFF
TGTGCCAGCAGCTTGGCCGACAGGGCCGCTGAAGCTTTCTTT
>16|.|TRBV28|TRBJ2-4|.
CASSFIGVLAKNIQYF
TGTGCCAGCAGTTTCATCGGGGTACTAGCCAAAAACATTCAGTACTTC
>16|TRBD2|TRBV4-2|TRBJ2-1|.
CASSPRLAGGYNEQFF
TGTGCCAGCAGTCCAAGACTAGCCGGGGGATACAATGAGCAGTTCTTC
>11|.|TRBV2|TRBJ1-2|.
CASSVRSSYTF
TGTGCCAGCAGTGTCCGGAGTAGCTACACCTTC
>18|TRBD1|TRBV5-1|TRBJ2-3|.
CASSTGTGAFFSTDTQYF
TGCGCCAGCAGCACCGGGACAGGGGCATTTTTTAGCACAGATACGCAGTATTTT
>17|TRBD1|TRBV9|TRBJ2-7|.
CASSPRDSSPLWDEQYF
TGTGCCAGCAGCCCACGGGACAGCTCCCCACTTTGGGACGAGCAGTACTTC
>14|.|TRBV6-6|TRBJ1-5|.
CASNAGGPDEPQHF
TGTGCCAGCAATGCCGGGGGACCAGATGAGCCCCAGCATTTT
>16|.|TRBV29-1|TRBJ2-3|.
CSVEGRRGTSTDTQYF
TGCAGCGTTGAAGGTCGGCGGGGAACTAGCACAGATACGCAGTATTTT
>16|TRBD2|TRBV10-2|TRBJ2-7|.
CASRSGTSGSRYEQYF
TGCGCCAGCAGATCCGGGACTAGCGGGAGCCGGTACGAGCAGTACTTC
>15|TRBD2|TRBV5-4|TRBJ2-7|.
CASSGGASGSDEQYF
TGTGCCAGCAGCGGGGGAGCCAGCGGGAGCGACGAGCAGTACTTC
>14|.|TRBV7-6|TRBJ2-7|once
CASSSVARSSEQYF
TGTGCCAGCAGCTCGGTGGCTAGATCGAGCGAGCAGTACTTC
>15|.|TRBV13|TRBJ2-7|once
CASSLGAGLSYEQYF
TGTGCCAGCAGCTTAGGGGCGGGGCTTTCCTACGAGCAGTACTTC
>15|TRBD1|TRBV7-9|TRBJ2-7|.
CASSSTTGGGYEQYF
TGTGCCAGCAGCTCCACTACAGGGGGTGGCTACGAGCAGTACTTC
>13|.|TRBV13|TRBJ1-1|many
CASSISVAAEAFF
TGTGCCAGCAGCATCTCGGTCGCGGCTGAAGCTTTCTTT
>12|.|TRBV28|TRBJ1-5|.
CASSPPGQPQHF
TGTGCCAGCAGTCCGCCCGGTCAGCCCCAGCATTTT
>13|.|TRBV27|TRBJ2-2|.
CASSFPGQGELFF
TGTGCCAGCAGTTTCCCCGGACAGGGGGAGCTGTTTTTT
>18|TRBD2|TRBV5-1|TRBJ2-1|.
CASSLDASGRRLGVEQFF
TGCGCCAGCAGCTTGGACGCTAGCGGGCGGAGGTTAGGTGTTGAGCAGTTCTTC
>16|.|TRBV6-5|TRBJ2-1|.
CASSYSSLSSYNEQFF
TGTGCCAGCAGTTACTCTTCGTTGAGCTCCTACAATGAGCAGTTCTTC
>12|TRBD1|TRBV6-5|TRBJ2-5|.
CASSLKQGRQYF
TGTGCCAGCAGTCTCAAACAGGGGCGGCAGTACTTC
>13|.|TRBV5-4|TRBJ2-1|.
CASSPRLVNEQFF
TGTGCCAGCAGCCCCCGACTAGTGAATGAGCAGTTCTTC
>13|TRBD1|TRBV2|TRBJ1-1|.
CASSQGTAPEGFF
TGTGCCAGCAGTCAGGGGACAGCCCCTGAGGGTTTCTTT
>19|TRBD2|TRBV5-1|TRBJ2-3|.
CASSLAGRLAGGPTDTQYF
TGCGCCAGCAGCTTGGCCGGGAGACTAGCGGGAGGCCCAACAGATACGCAGTATTTT
>13|.|TRBV15|TRBJ1-2|.
CATSREEGDGYTF
TGTGCCACCAGCAGAGAGGAAGGGGATGGCTACACCTTC
>15|TRBD1|TRBV5-1|TRBJ2-1|.
CASSLAAGGYNEQFF
TGCGCCAGCAGCTTGGCGGCAGGGGGATACAATGAGCAGTTCTTC
>13|.|TRBV9|TRBJ2-4|.
CASSVLLKNIQYF
TGTGCCAGCAGCGTTCTCTTAAAAAACATTCAGTACTTC
>14|.|TRBV2|TRBJ1-1|.
CASSPTGLDTEAFF
TGTGCCAGCAGCCCGACAGGATTAGACACTGAAGCTTTCTTT
>15|TRBD2|TRBV29-1|TRBJ2-1|.
CSLGLAGGFGNEQFF
TGCAGCCTCGGACTAGCGGGAGGGTTTGGCAATGAGCAGTTCTTC
>15|.|TRBV28|TRBJ2-1|once
CASSLVGSSYNEQFF
TGTGCCAGCAGTTTAGTCGGGAGCTCCTACAATGAGCAGTTCTTC
>15|TRBD1|TRBV11-3|TRBJ1-1|.
CASSPGTADNTEAFF
TGTGCCAGCAGCCCCGGGACAGCAGATAACACTGAAGCTTTCTTT
>15|.|TRBV6-1|TRBJ2-2|few
CASSDGPANTGELFF
TGTGCCAGCAGTGATGGCCCCGCGAACACCGGGGAGCTGTTTTTT
>15|TRBD2|TRBV5-1|TRBJ2-7|.
CASSLGREGVNEQYF
TGCGCCAGCAGCTTGGGGCGGGAGGGAGTGAACGAGCAGTACTTC
>13|.|TRBV5-1|TRBJ2-2|.
CASSPAAVGELFF
TGCGCCAGCAGCCCAGCGGCGGTCGGGGAGCTGTTTTTT
>15|TRBD2|TRBV5-1|TRBJ2-7|.
CASSLGGGSTYEQYF
TGCGCCAGCAGCTTGGGAGGCGGGAGCACGTACGAGCAGTACTTC
>13|.|TRBV15|TRBJ1-2|.
CATSRDGLYGYTF
TGTGCCACCAGCAGAGACGGACTCTATGGCTACACCTTC
>13|.|TRBV7-9|TRBJ2-3|.
CVGGGLFTDTQYF
TGTGTCGGTGGGGGCCTTTTCACAGATACGCAGTATTTT
>15|.|TRBV5-1|TRBJ2-1|.
CASSPEASFYNEQFF
TGCGCCAGCAGCCCTGAGGCTAGTTTCTACAATGAGCAGTTCTTC
>13|TRBD2|TRBV10-3|TRBJ2-7|.
CAARTSGDYEQYF
TGTGCCGCACGGACTAGCGGAGACTACGAGCAGTACTTC
>16|.|TRBV2|TRBJ1-3|.
CASSEGGVGSGNTIYF
TGTGCCAGCAGTGAAGGGGGAGTGGGGTCTGGAAACACCATATATTTT
>14|TRBD2|TRBV7-6|TRBJ2-7|.
CASSPREKAYEQYF
TGTGCCAGCAGCCCGCGGGAGAAGGCGTACGAGCAGTACTTC
>16|TRBD1|TRBV5-6|TRBJ1-5|.
CASSYFGQASNQPQHF
TGTGCCAGCAGCTATTTCGGACAGGCGAGTAATCAGCCCCAGCATTTT
>15|.|TRBV5-4|TRBJ1-1|once
CASGLRSGMNTEAFF
TGTGCCAGCGGCCTTAGGAGCGGGATGAACACTGAAGCTTTCTTT